Each of the 24 T cell receptor beta chains below was sequenced from the same sample in a study of cytomegalovirus exposure and HLA in healthy donors. PCR involved 60 Vbeta and 13 Jbeta primers. Assay used: immunoSEQ multiplex PCR; TCRdb lists only in-frame clones, some missing. The sample contains roughly 200,000 clones, about 84% of which appear only once. The sequenced sample consisted of PBMCs. The receptors were gathered from a woman under 40 in good health and CMV-seropositive.

This chain connects TRBV4-1 to TRBJ1-3; 11 bases are shared with TRBD1. Unmatched junction bases numbered 8, after V lost 4 bases and J lost 3 bases. Per germline, CDR1 MGHRA and CDR2 YSYEKL. This CDR3 spans 17 amino acids. The CDR3 reads CASSLIPGQGVGNTIYF. Here the CDR3 DNA reads TGCGCCAGCAGCCTAATCCCGGGACAGGGGGTTGGAAACACCATATATTTT.

This chain uses TRBV7-2 with TRBJ2-5; D perhaps matches TRBD2 (6 bases). This CDR3 contains 13 residues. Germline values: CDR1 SGHTA, CDR2 FQGNSA. Between the trimmed V and J ends, which lost 5 bases and 4 bases, there was a span of 11 bases. This chain's CDR3 is CASSPQGGETQYF. As DNA, the CDR3 is TGTGCCAGCAGCCCGCAGGGAGGAGAGACCCAGTACTTC. Using reference TRBV7-2 and TRBJ2-5 for the parts outside the CDR3, the full variable domain is GAGVSQSPSNKVTEKGKDVELRCDPISGHTALYWYRQSLGQGLEFLIYFQGNSAPDKSGLPSDRFSAERTGGSVSTLTIQRTQQEDSAVYLCASSPQGGETQYFGPGTRLLVL.

V gene TRBV7-2 combines with J gene TRBJ2-2; 11 positions match TRBD2. The CDR3 has 19 amino acids. Trimming at V came to 5 bases and at J to 3 bases, leaving 14 bases not matched to a gene. Per germline, CDR1 SGHTA and CDR2 FQGNSA. CDR3 loop: CASSLGLAVARRDTGELFF. As DNA, the CDR3 is TGTGCCAGCAGCCTGGGACTAGCGGTCGCCAGAAGGGACACCGGGGAGCTGTTTTTT.

This clone came up a few times. The rearrangement uses TRBV5-6 and TRBJ2-3, with D hard to call. CDR3 length: 16 residues. Looked up from germline, CDR1 is SGHDT and CDR2 is YYEEEE. V dropped 1 base and J dropped 0 bases, with 12 bases sitting between them. The CDR3 DNA reads as TGTGCCAGCAGCTTGCCCGATGATACTAGCACAGATACGCAGTATTTT. Its translation is CASSLPDDTSTDTQYF.

This clone has just a few counts. The genes are TRBV30 and TRBJ1-2, with D unclear. V dropped 5 bases and J dropped 7 bases, with 11 bases sitting between them. Looked up from germline, CDR1 is GTSNPN and CDR2 is SVGIG (reference sequence). The CDR3 covers 11 residues. This CDR3 reads CAWQKSLGYTF. As DNA, the CDR3 is TGTGCCTGGCAAAAAAGCCTTGGCTACACCTTC.

The chain couples TRBV5-8 to TRBJ2-5; 10 bases align to TRBD2. The length of the CDR3 is 14 residues. Germline CDR1 and CDR2: SGHTS and YDEGEE. J gave up 5 bases and V 4 bases, and 5 bases lay outside the gene matches. The CDR3 loop reads CASSPLTSGETQYF. The CDR3 DNA reads as TGTGCCAGCAGCCCCCTGACTAGCGGGGAGACCCAGTACTTC.

This chain uses TRBV4-2 with TRBJ1-2, with 7 positions matching TRBD1. J gave up 8 bases and V 0 bases, and 15 bases lay outside the gene matches. Germline V gene lookup returns CDR1 LGHNA and CDR2 YNFKEQ. The CDR3 extends over 17 amino acids. CDR3 sequence: CASSQDQGTEINWGYTF. For the CDR3, the DNA is TGTGCCAGCAGCCAAGATCAGGGGACAGAGATTAACTGGGGCTACACCTTC.

The gene calls are TRBV10-3 and TRBJ1-2, with a tentative D call TRBD1 (6 bases). The CDR3 has 13 amino acids. Trimming took 8 bases from V and 4 from J, leaving 14 bases between them. Germline V gene data show CDR1 as ENHRY and CDR2 as SYGVKD. Here the CDR3 DNA reads TGTGCCATCTCAGGCTTGACAGGCTATGGCTACACCTTC. It is translated as CAISGLTGYGYTF.

CDR3 nucleotides: TGTGCCAGCAGGACAAATACTAGGGTAAATGAGCAGTTCTTC. Its protein product is CASRTNTRVNEQFF. The chain couples TRBV21-1 to TRBJ2-1; the table names TRBD2, a call not compared with the DNA. TRBV21-1 is classified as a pseudogene. CDR3 size: 14 residues.

This chain connects TRBV29-1 to TRBJ2-7; perhaps TRBD2 as D (5 bases). There are 14 residues in the CDR3. V dropped 4 bases and J dropped 6 bases, with 19 bases sitting between them. The germline V gene has CDR1 SQVTM and CDR2 ANQGSEA. The CDR3 coding sequence is TGCAGCGTTGCCCACGGACGCCTCGAGGGCGAGCAGTACTTC. Translated, it gives CSVAHGRLEGEQYF.

The table lists this clone with a few counts. The chain uses TRBV5-1 and TRBJ1-2; perhaps TRBD1 as D (6 bases). The V end was cut by 3 bases, the J end by 4 bases, with 16 bases between. Per germline, CDR1 SGHRS and CDR2 YFSETQ. This CDR3 region has 15 residues. The CDR3 region has the DNA TGCGCCAGCAGCTCCGGGACACCCTCGGCCTATGGCTACACCTTC. Translating gives CASSSGTPSAYGYTF.

The chain employs TRBV5-4 and TRBJ1-4; no clear D. CDR1 SGHNT and CDR2 YYREEE come from the germline V gene (reference sequence). V lost 4 bases to trimming and J lost 0 bases, with 7 bases between them. This CDR3 is built from 14 residues. The CDR3 DNA reads TGTGCCAGCAGCACTTATGCAACTAATGAAAAACTGTTTTTT. Encoded protein: CASSTYATNEKLFF. Using reference TRBV5-4 and TRBJ1-4 for the parts outside the CDR3, the full variable domain is ETGVTQSPTHLIKTRGQQVTLRCSSQSGHNTVSWYQQALGQGPQFIFQYYREEENGRGNFPPRFSGLQFPNYSSELNVNALELDDSALYLCASSTYATNEKLFFGSGTQLSVL.

The chain has TRBV2 and TRBJ1-3, with TRBD1 matching 7 bases. The CDR3 covers 14 residues. CDR1 is SNHLY and CDR2 is FYNNEI in the germline V gene. V shed 6 bases and J 4 bases; nucleotides not matched to a gene: 6. The CDR3 loop reads CASSRQGRGNTIYF. CDR3 DNA: TGTGCCAGCAGCCGACAGGGTCGCGGAAACACCATATATTTT.

The chain is built from TRBV30 and TRBJ1-3; the match to TRBD1 covers 8 bases. The V segment lost 5 bases and the J segment 3 bases; nucleotides outside the gene matches: 6. Germline CDR1 GTSNPN, CDR2 SVGIG (reference sequence). This CDR3 is 14 amino acids long. CDR3: CAWGKTGVGNTIYF. CDR3 nucleotides: TGTGCCTGGGGAAAGACAGGGGTTGGAAACACCATATATTTT.

The rearrangement links TRBV10-3 to TRBJ2-2; tentative D call: TRBD2 (5 bases). The CDR3 length is 12 residues. CDR1 is ENHRY and CDR2 is SYGVKD in the germline V gene. V lost 9 bases to trimming and J lost 6 bases, with 11 bases between them. The CDR3 nucleotides are TGTGCCATTCGAGGACTGGCCGGGGAGCTGTTTTTT. This sequence encodes CAIRGLAGELFF.

V is TRBV4-1 and J is TRBJ2-1, with TRBD1 identical over 12 bases. Germline lookup yields CDR1 MGHRA and CDR2 YSYEKL. This CDR3 has 15 residues. V dropped 4 bases and J dropped 7; count of bases not matched to a gene: 5. The CDR3 protein is CASSPGQGALNEQFF. The DNA of the CDR3 is TGCGCCAGCAGCCCGGGACAGGGGGCGCTTAATGAGCAGTTCTTC.

The rearrangement uses TRBV5-1 and TRBJ1-3; D gene uncertain. The germline V gene has CDR1 SGHRS and CDR2 YFSETQ. This CDR3 comprises 15 residues. V lost 0 bases to trimming and J lost 7 bases, with 14 bases between them. The CDR3 DNA is TGCGCCAGCAGCTTGGGAGGCCCCGGATCGAACACCATATATTTT. Protein product: CASSLGGPGSNTIYF.

The chain couples TRBV30 to TRBJ2-3; 7 nucleotides line up with TRBD2. J gave up 1 base and V 0 bases, and 1 base lay outside the gene matches. CDR3 size: 14 residues. The germline V gene has CDR1 GTSNPN and CDR2 SVGIG (reference sequence). The chain's CDR3 is CAWSVAGGTDTQYF. CDR3 bases: TGTGCCTGGAGTGTGGCGGGGGGCACAGATACGCAGTATTTT.

V and J are TRBV11-3 and TRBJ2-5; TRBD1 agrees at 8 bases. The J call may be mistaken, given a closer DNA end match to TRBJ2-7. CDR1 and CDR2 from the germline V gene are SGHNT and YENEEA. The CDR3 covers 14 residues. CDR3 sequence reads: CASSLNGQGHEQYF. For the CDR3, the DNA is TGTGCCAGCAGCTTAAACGGACAGGGCCACGAGCAGTACTTC.

This chain links TRBV28 with TRBJ2-7, with 7 nucleotides matching TRBD1. The CDR3 covers 16 residues. The ends lost 5 bases at V and 2 bases at J; junction bases unmatched: 12. Germline loops: CDR1 MDHEN, CDR2 SYDVKM. The CDR3, as DNA: TGTGCCAGCAGTCCGTGGGACAGTGCCTTTACCTACGAGCAGTACTTC. It codes for CASSPWDSAFTYEQYF.

The chain uses TRBV7-6 and TRBJ2-7; TRBD1 matches 7 bases. The CDR3 length is 14 residues. Per germline, CDR1 SGHVS and CDR2 FNYEAQ. J was trimmed by 2 bases and V by 5 bases; bases with no gene match: 6. DNA for the CDR3: TGTGCCAGCAGCCCAGGGACAGCAACCTACGAGCAGTACTTC. It codes for CASSPGTATYEQYF.

CDR3 in DNA: TGTGCCAGCAGCTGGGGAGTCCCAGGCCCAACCGGGGAGCTGTTTTTT. Translated, it gives CASSWGVPGPTGELFF. This chain joins TRBV7-2 and TRBJ2-2, with D perhaps matching TRBD2 (5 bases). V lost 4 bases and J lost 5, with 17 bases in between. The CDR3 covers 16 residues. Per the germline V gene, CDR1 is SGHTA and CDR2 is FQGNSA.

The chain links TRBV4-3 to TRBJ1-3; possibly TRBD1 for D (6 bases). Trimming removed 3 bases at V and 3 bases at J, with 12 bases between. This CDR3 is built from 15 residues. Germline-derived CDR1 and CDR2 are LGHNA and YSLEER. The chain's CDR3 is CASSQEGQLGNTIYF. The CDR3 DNA is TGCGCCAGCAGCCAGGAAGGACAGCTTGGAAACACCATATATTTT.

The rearrangement uses TRBV6-5 and TRBJ2-5, with unresolved D. Germline CDR1 MNHEY, CDR2 SVGAGI. The CDR3 extends over 14 amino acids. Trimming removed 0 bases from V and 4 bases from J, with 9 bases in between. CDR3 nucleotides: TGTGCCAGCAGTTACTCGAATACAGTAGAGACCCAGTACTTC. It codes for CASSYSNTVETQYF.